The next 24 T cell receptor beta chains were all read from a single sample in a study of STAT3 mutations in large granular lymphocyte leukemia. Study-level findings and limits: Every T-LGLL patient had at least one immunodominant TCRbeta clonotype.

These TCRs are of unknown antigen specificity. Using immunoSEQ multiplex PCR, the repertoire was profiled, and TCRdb retains in-frame clones only, with some absent. The data hold more than 2,000 clones, with nearly 50% observed a single time. The sequenced sample consisted of peripheral blood mononuclear cells. The receptors shown here come from a man aged 55-75 years with T-cell large granular lymphocyte leukemia. Some clones in this sample may be carry-over from other donors' samples.

The gene calls are TRBV5-8 and TRBJ2-7; D possibly corresponds to TRBD1 (5 bases). Germline V gives CDR1 SGHTS, CDR2 YDEGEE. Trimming took 7 bases from V and 2 from J, leaving 13 bases between them. CDR3 size: 13 residues. The CDR3, as DNA: TGTGCCAGCCTATCGGACACCGCCTACGAGCAGTACTTC. Its translation: CASLSDTAYEQYF.

This clone was picked up one time. The rearrangement joins TRBV18 to TRBJ2-1, with D unclear. Germline values: CDR1 KGHSH, CDR2 LQKENI. This CDR3 spans 15 amino acids. Trimming pared 8 bases from V and 5 bases from J, leaving 19 bases between. Written as DNA, the CDR3 is TGTGCCAGCCACCCCATGAGGCTCTTAAACAATGAGCAGTTCTTC. This gives the protein CASHPMRLLNNEQFF.

This clone was detected only a few times. J is TRBJ1-2 and V is TRBV5-1; maybe TRBD1 (5 bases). The CDR3 is 12 amino acids. The V gene lost 0 bases and the J gene lost 7 bases, with 7 bases spanning the gap. Germline V lookup: CDR1 SGHRS, CDR2 YFSETQ. The CDR3 nucleotides read TGCGCCAGCAGCTTGGAGGGGTCTGGCTACACCTTC. Amino acid sequence: CASSLEGSGYTF.

This clone was observed a single time. This chain connects TRBV30 to TRBJ2-5; D is perhaps TRBD2 (6 bases). Looked up from germline, CDR1 is GTSNPN and CDR2 is SVGIG (reference sequence). Trimming shortened V by 3 bases and J by 5 bases, and 10 bases separated the two germline ends. There are 12 residues in the CDR3. CDR3 residues: CAWRGGRETQYF. The DNA for the CDR3 is TGTGCCTGGAGAGGAGGGCGCGAGACCCAGTACTTC.

The chain links TRBV20-1 to TRBJ2-3; either TRBD1 or TRBD2 may fit D (5 bases each). From germline, CDR1 is DFQATT and CDR2 SNEGSKA (reference sequence). This CDR3 has 11 residues. V was clipped by 6 bases and J by 4 bases, with 8 bases between them. Here the CDR3 reads CSAGRSDTQYF. In DNA, the CDR3 is TGCAGTGCGGGACGCTCAGATACGCAGTATTTT.

The chain uses TRBV6-5 and TRBJ2-6; weak D call: TRBD2 (6 bases). This CDR3 is built from 13 residues. Germline CDR1 and CDR2: MNHEY and SVGAGI. V lost 6 bases and J 6 bases, leaving 9 bases between the germline ends. CDR3 region: CASSRREANVLTF. The CDR3 DNA is TGTGCCAGCAGCCGGCGGGAGGCCAACGTCCTGACTTTC.

V gene TRBV5-4 combines with J gene TRBJ1-2; the match to TRBD1 covers 8 bases. Looked up from germline, CDR1 is SGHNT and CDR2 is YYREEE (reference sequence). The CDR3 runs 14 residues. V lost 8 bases and J lost 4; bases outside the gene matches: 10. The CDR3 protein is CASQETGVGYGYTF. The DNA of the CDR3 is TGTGCCAGTCAGGAGACAGGGGTAGGCTATGGCTACACCTTC.

This chain uses TRBV7-2 with TRBJ1-6; D is ambiguous. Looked up from germline, CDR1 is SGHTA and CDR2 is FQGNSA. The CDR3 spans 12 residues. V gave up 2 bases and J gave up 10 bases, with 6 bases separating them. Here the CDR3 DNA reads TGTGCCAGCAGCTTACTGAGCTCACCCCTCCACTTT. Its translation: CASSLLSSPLHF.

This clone is categorized as large. The chain has TRBV7-9 and TRBJ1-6; D might be TRBD1 (5 bases). The CDR3 is 15 residues long. The V end lost 2 bases, the J end lost 8 bases, and 13 bases lay between the germline ends. Germline V CDR1 and CDR2: SEHNR, FQNEAQ (reference sequence). CDR3 residues: CASSLREARDSPLHF. CDR3 bases: TGTGCCAGCAGCTTAAGGGAGGCCAGGGATTCACCCCTCCACTTT. Looking up the rest from reference TRBV7-9 and TRBJ1-6 gives the full variable domain: DTGVSQNPRHKITKRGQNVTFRCDPISEHNRLYWYRQTLGQGPEFLTYFQNEAQLEKSRLLSDRFSAERPKGSFSTLEIQRTEQGDSAMYLCASSLREARDSPLHFGNGTRLTVT.

The chain links TRBV5-1 to TRBJ1-5; D might be TRBD1 (6 bases). The ends were cut back, 4 bases at V and 6 bases at J, with 17 bases in the middle. CDR1 and CDR2 from the germline V gene are SGHRS and YFSETQ. The CDR3 spans 15 residues. CDR3 nucleotides: TGCGCCAGCAGCCCATCCTCAGGGGTTTCTCAGCCCCAGCATTTT. Amino acid sequence: CASSPSSGVSQPQHF.

This rearrangement joins TRBV29-1 to TRBJ1-5; no definite D call. The V gene lost 4 bases and the J gene lost 7 bases, with 11 bases spanning the gap. The CDR3 has 12 amino acids. The germline V gene encodes CDR1 SQVTM and CDR2 ANQGSEA. The CDR3 reads CSVGGGGQPQHF. The CDR3 region has the DNA TGCAGCGTTGGGGGAGGAGGCCAGCCCCAGCATTTT.

The genes are TRBV14 and TRBJ2-7, with 8 bases identical to TRBD1. Germline assignment: CDR1 SGHDN and CDR2 FVKESK. The CDR3 contains 18 residues. The V and J ends lost 1 base and 2 bases, in that order; junction bases with no gene match: 13. Here the CDR3 DNA reads TGTGCCAGCAGCCAAGGGACAGGGCGAAGGTCGGGTACCTACGAGCAGTACTTC. Amino acid sequence: CASSQGTGRRSGTYEQYF.

This clone was detected once. The V and J genes are TRBV29-1 and TRBJ1-6, with TRBD1 matching over 7 bases. Germline loops: CDR1 SQVTM, CDR2 ANQGSEA. The CDR3 extends over 16 amino acids. The J segment lost 10 bases and the V segment lost 4 bases, leaving 16 bases of the junction unmatched. CDR3 bases: TGCAGCGTTGGGGCTGGACGCTCGGGACAGTCGTCACCCCTCCACTTT. This encodes CSVGAGRSGQSSPLHF.

CDR3 bases: TGTGCCAGCAGCCAATTGTTGCGGGGGAACCAAGAGACCCAGTACTTC. Translating it yields CASSQLLRGNQETQYF. J is TRBJ2-5 and V is TRBV14; 7 nucleotides agree with TRBD2. V was clipped by 2 bases and J by 0 bases; unmatched bases: 6. CDR3 length: 16 amino acids. Germline CDR1 SGHDN, CDR2 FVKESK.

V is TRBV30 and J is TRBJ2-3, with 7 bases matching TRBD2. Unmatched junction bases numbered 2, after V lost 1 base and J lost 1 base. The CDR3 extends over 14 amino acids. Germline V CDR1 and CDR2: GTSNPN, SVGIG (reference sequence). The CDR3 region is CAWSALAGTDTQYF. The CDR3 bases are TGTGCCTGGAGTGCCCTAGCGGGCACAGATACGCAGTATTTT.

This chain links TRBV18 with TRBJ1-2; 9 bases are a match to TRBD1. The CDR3 runs to 15 residues. V shed 4 bases, J shed 7 bases, and the junction held 10 bases outside the gene matches. Germline V lookup: CDR1 KGHSH, CDR2 LQKENI. CDR3 DNA: TGTGCCAGCTCACTCGGACAGGGGCAGTTTCGTGGCTACACCTTC. Translated, it gives CASSLGQGQFRGYTF.

The chain is built from TRBV30 and TRBJ1-6; D call uncertain. The V end was cut by 6 bases, the J end by 8 bases, with 2 bases between. The CDR3 spans 9 residues. Germline V gives CDR1 GTSNPN, CDR2 SVGIG (reference sequence). CDR3 sequence (DNA): TGTGCCTGTGATTCACCCCTCCACTTT. Translated, it gives CACDSPLHF.

Only a few counts were recorded for this clone. The rearrangement links TRBV18 to TRBJ1-1; a possible D gene is TRBD1 (5 bases). CDR3 length equals 15 residues. CDR1 KGHSH and CDR2 LQKENI come from the germline V gene. The V end lost 3 bases, the J end lost 2 bases, and 13 bases lay between the germline ends. CDR3 coding DNA: TGTGCCAGCTCACCGGTCCGACAGAGTAACACTGAAGCTTTCTTT. Translated: CASSPVRQSNTEAFF.

CDR3 DNA: TGTGCCAGCAGCTTAAAGGGGATAAGGGATGGCTACACCTTC. Protein: CASSLKGIRDGYTF. This chain connects TRBV7-2 to TRBJ1-2; D possibly corresponds to TRBD1 (5 bases). Germline V lookup: CDR1 SGHTA, CDR2 FQGNSA. The CDR3 covers 14 residues. V was cut by 2 bases and J by 6 bases, with 13 bases left in between.

This clone was seen a few times. The chain carries TRBV30 and TRBJ2-1; D remains unclear. Germline CDR1 and CDR2: GTSNPN and SVGIG (reference sequence). V was shortened by 1 base and J by 6 bases, with 4 bases between the two germline ends. The CDR3 sequence is 11 residues long. The CDR3 nucleotides read TGTGCCTGGAGTGATTTCAATGAGCAGTTCTTC. Translating gives CAWSDFNEQFF.

J is TRBJ2-3 and V is TRBV5-8; tentatively, D is TRBD1 (6 bases). This CDR3 is 14 amino acids long. V was pared by 1 base and J by 2 bases, with 8 bases between. Germline V gives CDR1 SGHTS, CDR2 YDEGEE. This chain's CDR3 is CASSLWGPTDTQYF. DNA for the CDR3: TGTGCCAGCAGCTTGTGGGGGCCCACAGATACGCAGTATTTT.

This chain joins TRBV5-1 and TRBJ1-6; perhaps TRBD1 as D (5 bases). The germline gives CDR1 SGHRS, CDR2 YFSETQ. V lost 0 bases and J lost 13, with 17 bases in between. The length of the CDR3 is 15 residues. CDR3 in DNA: TGCGCCAGCAGCTTGGCTGGGGACGATGGTGAGCCCCTCCACTTT. Translating it yields CASSLAGDDGEPLHF.

The V call is TRBV5-1, the J call TRBJ2-4; 10 bases map to TRBD2. Unmatched junction bases numbered 6, after V lost 4 bases and J lost 5 bases. Germline values: CDR1 SGHRS, CDR2 YFSETQ. The length of the CDR3 is 15 residues. Here the CDR3 reads CASSLRTSGQNIQYF. CDR3 coding DNA: TGCGCCAGCAGCCTAAGGACTAGCGGCCAAAACATTCAGTACTTC.

This sequence joins TRBV7-3 and TRBJ2-7, with no clear D. V lost 1 base to trimming and J lost 6 bases, with 10 bases between them. The CDR3 has 13 residues. The germline gives CDR1 SGHTA, CDR2 FQGTGA. This CDR3 is CASSLSRNSEQYF. The CDR3, as DNA: TGTGCCAGCAGCTTAAGCAGGAATTCCGAGCAGTACTTC. Variable domain in full (rest from reference TRBV7-3 and TRBJ2-7): GAGVSQTPSNKVTEKGKYVELRCDPISGHTALYWYRQSLGQGPEFLIYFQGTGAADDSGLPNDRFFAVRPEGSVSTLKIQRTERGDSAVYLCASSLSRNSEQYFGPGTRLTVT.